A selection of T cell receptor beta chains follows, all from one sample in a study of response to subunit inactivated influenza vaccine. TCRdb used MiXCR to reprocess the RT-PCR reads, holding one entry per CDR3 protein. The repertoire holds about 520,000 distinct CDR3 sequences, 25% seen once, with over 1.5% in the top ten. Material: CD4+ T cells sorted from PBMCs, obtained 5 days after vaccination. The receptors come from a man aged 45-60 years who received an inactivated influenza vaccine. Both conserved end residues are part of each CDR3. D genes are given only for firm matches. Clone size, where shown, is once, few, many, or a class for clones that have expanded.

V,J,size,D,DNA,CDR3
TRBV19,TRBJ1-1,NA,TRBD1,TGTGCCAGTAGAAAGGGGGCCATGAACACTGAAGCTTTCTTT,CASRKGAMNTEAFF
TRBV5-5,TRBJ1-1,few,NA,TGTGCCAGCAGCCTCCGGGACACGAACACTGAAGCTTTCTTT,CASSLRDTNTEAFF
TRBV5-1,TRBJ2-5,NA,NA,TGCGCCAGCAGCTTGAGTTTAGGCGAAGAGACCCAGTACTTC,CASSLSLGEETQYF
TRBV7-2,TRBJ2-5,NA,NA,TGTGCCAGCAGCTTACCACAAGGGGCCCAGTACTTC,CASSLPQGAQYF
TRBV5-6,TRBJ2-7,many,NA,TGTGCCAGCAGCTGGACACAGGGCGAGCAGTACTTC,CASSWTQGEQYF
TRBV20-1,TRBJ2-1,NA,TRBD2,TGCAGTGCTAGAGGCTTTGCGGGAGGCCGCCGTAATGAGCAGTTCTTC,CSARGFAGGRRNEQFF
TRBV4-3,TRBJ2-1,NA,NA,TGCGCCAGCAGCCAAGAAAGGGGCCTCAATGAGCAGTTCTTC,CASSQERGLNEQFF
TRBV25-1,TRBJ2-1,NA,NA,TGTGCCAGCAGCGAAGAGGGGTCAGGGTACAATGAGCAGTTCTTC,CASSEEGSGYNEQFF
TRBV29-1,TRBJ2-7,many,TRBD2,TGCAGCGTCACGGGACTAGCGGGAGTGTACGAGCAGTACTTC,CSVTGLAGVYEQYF
TRBV4-3,TRBJ1-5,few,NA,TGCGCCAGCAGCCAAGAAATTTGGGGGAATCAGCCCCAGCATTTT,CASSQEIWGNQPQHF
TRBV6-4,TRBJ2-1,NA,TRBD2,TGTGCCAGCAGTGACTCTGCGGGGGGCCAGAATGAGCAGTTCTTC,CASSDSAGGQNEQFF
TRBV7-2,TRBJ1-6,NA,NA,TGTGCCAGCGCCTTGCCCGGGGCAAGTTCACCCCTCCACTTT,CASALPGASSPLHF
TRBV20-1,TRBJ2-2,NA,NA,TGCAGTGCTAGGCTAGCCTCGAGCGGGGAGCTGTTTTTT,CSARLASSGELFF
TRBV20-1,TRBJ2-3,few,TRBD2,TGCAGTGCCCTAACTAGCGGGAGAAGGGATACGCAGTATTTT,CSALTSGRRDTQYF
TRBV7-9,TRBJ2-7,NA,NA,TGTGCCAGCAGCTACGCCCCTGGGCAGGGGCTCTACGAGCAGTACTTC,CASSYAPGQGLYEQYF
TRBV11-1,TRBJ2-6,NA,NA,TGTGCCAGCAGCTTAGTCCGCGGTGGGTTTCCTGGGGCCAACGTCCTGACTTTC,CASSLVRGGFPGANVLTF
TRBV5-1,TRBJ2-3,NA,NA,TGCGCCAGCAGCTTGGGGTTTCGGGGGACTTCCACAGATACGCAGTATTTT,CASSLGFRGTSTDTQYF
TRBV12-3/TRBV12-4,TRBJ1-2,NA,NA,TGTGCCAGCAGTTTAGGGTCCCTTTGGTATTATGGCTACACCTTC,CASSLGSLWYYGYTF
TRBV20-1,TRBJ2-3,NA,NA,TGCAGTGCCCTGTGGAGGTTCACAGATACGCAGTATTTT,CSALWRFTDTQYF
TRBV10-1,TRBJ2-3,NA,TRBD2,TGCGCCAGCAGCCTAAGCGGGACTAGCGGGGGGTTGGCAGATACGCAGTATTTT,CASSLSGTSGGLADTQYF
TRBV6-2/TRBV6-3,TRBJ2-7,NA,NA,TGTGCCAGCAGTTACTCGCCAGGAACTACCTACGAGCAGTACTTC,CASSYSPGTTYEQYF
TRBV7-2,TRBJ2-5,few,NA,TGTGCCAGCAGCTTAGCTTCGTCAGAGACCCAGTACTTC,CASSLASSETQYF
TRBV10-2,TRBJ2-3,few,TRBD2,TGCGCCAGCAGGGGGACTAGCGGCACAGATACGCAGTATTTT,CASRGTSGTDTQYF
TRBV6-5,TRBJ2-7,NA,TRBD2,TGTGCCAGCAGTTACTCGACTAGCGGGAGGTACGAGCAGTACTTC,CASSYSTSGRYEQYF
TRBV15,TRBJ2-5,NA,TRBD2,TGTGCCACCAGCAGACCAACTAGCGGACCCCAAGAGACCCAGTACTTC,CATSRPTSGPQETQYF
TRBV6-1,TRBJ2-7,NA,NA,TGTGCCAGCAGTGACAGGCTTCTCTACGAGCAGTACTTC,CASSDRLLYEQYF
TRBV29-1,TRBJ2-5,few,TRBD1,TGCAGCGTAGCCGGACAGGGGATCCAAGAGACCCAGTACTTC,CSVAGQGIQETQYF
TRBV28,TRBJ1-2,NA,NA,TGTGCCAGCAGTGCAAGGCTCTTTGGCTACACCTTC,CASSARLFGYTF
TRBV7-9,TRBJ2-5,NA,NA,TGTGCCAGCTCAAGATGGGCAGGGGTAGAGACCCAGTACTTC,CASSRWAGVETQYF
TRBV18,TRBJ2-1,few,NA,TGTGCCAGCTCTCAAGGGGGGCGCAATGAGCAGTTCTTC,CASSQGGRNEQFF
TRBV7-2,TRBJ2-3,NA,TRBD1,TGTGCCAGCATAAGGGACAGGGGGCGCTTAGATACGCAGTATTTT,CASIRDRGRLDTQYF
TRBV7-9,TRBJ2-7,few,TRBD1,TGTGCCAGCAGCCGGGGACAGGGGGAGTTCTACGAGCAGTACTTC,CASSRGQGEFYEQYF
TRBV4-3,TRBJ2-7,NA,NA,TGCGCCAGCAGCCTATCTAGGGACGGGTCCTACGAGCAGTACTTC,CASSLSRDGSYEQYF
TRBV5-4,TRBJ2-7,NA,NA,TGTGCCAGCAGCTTGGGTGGGTCACCGCCCTACGAGCAGTACTTC,CASSLGGSPPYEQYF